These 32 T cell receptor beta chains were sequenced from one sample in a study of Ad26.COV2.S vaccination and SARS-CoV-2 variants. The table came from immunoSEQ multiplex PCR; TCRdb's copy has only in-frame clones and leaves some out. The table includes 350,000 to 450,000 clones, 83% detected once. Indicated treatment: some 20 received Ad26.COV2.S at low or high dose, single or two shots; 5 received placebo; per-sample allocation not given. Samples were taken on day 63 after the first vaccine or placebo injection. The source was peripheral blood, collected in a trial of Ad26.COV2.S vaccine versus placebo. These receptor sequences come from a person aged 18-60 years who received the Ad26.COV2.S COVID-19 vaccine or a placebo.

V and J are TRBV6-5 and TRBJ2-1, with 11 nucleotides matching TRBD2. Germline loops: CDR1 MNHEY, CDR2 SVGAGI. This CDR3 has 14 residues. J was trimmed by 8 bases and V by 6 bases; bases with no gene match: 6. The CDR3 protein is CASSRGLAGDEQFF. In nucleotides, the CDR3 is TGTGCCAGCAGCCGTGGACTAGCGGGCGATGAGCAGTTCTTC.

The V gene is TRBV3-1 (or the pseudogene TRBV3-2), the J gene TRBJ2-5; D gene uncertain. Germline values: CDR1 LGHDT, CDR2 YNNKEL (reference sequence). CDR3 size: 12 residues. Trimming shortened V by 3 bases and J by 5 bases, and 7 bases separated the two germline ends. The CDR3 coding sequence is TGTGCCAGCAGCCATACCCTGGAGACCCAGTACTTC. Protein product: CASSHTLETQYF.

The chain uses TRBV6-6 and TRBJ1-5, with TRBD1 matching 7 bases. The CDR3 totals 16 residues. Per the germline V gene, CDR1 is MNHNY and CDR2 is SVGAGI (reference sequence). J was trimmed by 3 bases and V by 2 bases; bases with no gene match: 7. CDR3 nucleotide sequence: TGTGCCAGCAGTTACATAGGGGACAGAGACAATCAGCCCCAGCATTTT. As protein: CASSYIGDRDNQPQHF.

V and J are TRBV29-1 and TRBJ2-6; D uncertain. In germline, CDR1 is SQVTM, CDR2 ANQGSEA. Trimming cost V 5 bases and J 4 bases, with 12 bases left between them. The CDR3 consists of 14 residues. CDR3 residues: CSVQFPTGANVLTF. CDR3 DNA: TGCAGCGTTCAGTTCCCTACCGGGGCCAACGTCCTGACTTTC.

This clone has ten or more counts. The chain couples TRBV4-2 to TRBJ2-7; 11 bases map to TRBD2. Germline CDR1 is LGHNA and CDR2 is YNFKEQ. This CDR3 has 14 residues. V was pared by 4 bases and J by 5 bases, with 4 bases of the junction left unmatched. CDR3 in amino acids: CASSPGTSGDEQYF. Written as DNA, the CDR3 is TGTGCCAGCAGCCCCGGGACTAGCGGTGACGAGCAGTACTTC.

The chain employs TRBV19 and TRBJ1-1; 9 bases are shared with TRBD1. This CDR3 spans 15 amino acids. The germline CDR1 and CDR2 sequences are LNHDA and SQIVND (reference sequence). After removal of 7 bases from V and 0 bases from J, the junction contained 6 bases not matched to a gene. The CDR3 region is CASIGTGSMNTEAFF. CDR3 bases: TGTGCCAGTATTGGGACAGGGAGCATGAACACTGAAGCTTTCTTT.

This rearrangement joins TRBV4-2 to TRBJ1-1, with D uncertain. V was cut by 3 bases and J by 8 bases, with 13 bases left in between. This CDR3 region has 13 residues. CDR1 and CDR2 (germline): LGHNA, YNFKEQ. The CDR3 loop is CASSHLGTGEAFF. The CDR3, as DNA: TGTGCCAGCAGCCATTTAGGAACGGGCGAAGCTTTCTTT.

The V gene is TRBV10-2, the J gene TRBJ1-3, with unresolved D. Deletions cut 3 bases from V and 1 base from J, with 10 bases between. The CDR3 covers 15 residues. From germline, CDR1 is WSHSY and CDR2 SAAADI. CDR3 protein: CASSDGLMSGNTIYF. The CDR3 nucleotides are TGCGCCAGCAGTGACGGACTGATGTCTGGAAACACCATATATTTT.

For the CDR3, the DNA is TGTGCCAGCTCACCACACGTGAATCAGCCCCAGCATTTT. Translating it yields CASSPHVNQPQHF. This chain uses TRBV18 with TRBJ1-5; D is unresolved. The CDR3 extends over 13 amino acids. CDR1 and CDR2 from the germline V gene are KGHSH and LQKENI. The V end was cut by 1 base, the J end by 4 bases, with 5 bases between.

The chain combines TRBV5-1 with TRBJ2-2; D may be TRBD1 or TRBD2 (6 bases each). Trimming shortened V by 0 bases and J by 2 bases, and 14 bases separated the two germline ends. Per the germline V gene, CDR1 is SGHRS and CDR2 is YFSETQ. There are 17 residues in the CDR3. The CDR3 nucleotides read TGCGCCAGCAGCTTGGCTCGCGGGACAACTAACACCGGGGAGCTGTTTTTT. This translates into CASSLARGTTNTGELFF.

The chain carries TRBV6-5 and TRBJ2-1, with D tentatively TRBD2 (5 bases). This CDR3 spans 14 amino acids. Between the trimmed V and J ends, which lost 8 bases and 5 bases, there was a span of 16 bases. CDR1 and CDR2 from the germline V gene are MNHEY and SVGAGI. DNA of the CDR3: TGTGCCAGCTTTTGGAGGTTGGGTAACAATGAGCAGTTCTTC. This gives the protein CASFWRLGNNEQFF.

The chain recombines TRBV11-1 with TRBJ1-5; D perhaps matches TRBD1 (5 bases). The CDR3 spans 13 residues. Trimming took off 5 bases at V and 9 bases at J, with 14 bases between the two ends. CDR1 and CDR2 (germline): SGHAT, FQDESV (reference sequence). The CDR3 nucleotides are TGTGCCAGCAGCGCCGACAGCCTTGGGCCCCAGCATTTT. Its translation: CASSADSLGPQHF.

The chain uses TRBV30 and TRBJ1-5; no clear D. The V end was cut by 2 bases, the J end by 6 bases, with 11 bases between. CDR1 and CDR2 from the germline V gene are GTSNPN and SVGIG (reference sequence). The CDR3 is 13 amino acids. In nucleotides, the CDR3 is TGTGCCTGGAGTTCGGGCCCAGGTCAGCCCCAGCATTTT. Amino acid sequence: CAWSSGPGQPQHF.

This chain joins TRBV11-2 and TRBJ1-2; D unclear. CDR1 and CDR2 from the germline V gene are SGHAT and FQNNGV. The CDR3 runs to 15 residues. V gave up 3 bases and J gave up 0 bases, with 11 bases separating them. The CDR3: CASSLGGFPNYGYTF. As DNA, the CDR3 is TGTGCCAGCAGCTTGGGTGGTTTCCCTAACTATGGCTACACCTTC. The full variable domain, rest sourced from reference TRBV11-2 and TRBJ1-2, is EAGVAQSPRYKIIEKRQSVAFWCNPISGHATLYWYQQILGQGPKLLIQFQNNGVVDDSQLPKDRFSAERLKGVDSTLKIQPAKLEDSAVYLCASSLGGFPNYGYTFGSGTRLTVV.

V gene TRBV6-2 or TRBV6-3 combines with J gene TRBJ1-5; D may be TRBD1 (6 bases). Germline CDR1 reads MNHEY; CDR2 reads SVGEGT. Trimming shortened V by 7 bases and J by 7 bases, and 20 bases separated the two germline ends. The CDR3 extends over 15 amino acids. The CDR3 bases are TGTGCCAGCACCCCCTCGGGACAAATGAGACAGCCCCAGCATTTT. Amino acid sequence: CASTPSGQMRQPQHF.

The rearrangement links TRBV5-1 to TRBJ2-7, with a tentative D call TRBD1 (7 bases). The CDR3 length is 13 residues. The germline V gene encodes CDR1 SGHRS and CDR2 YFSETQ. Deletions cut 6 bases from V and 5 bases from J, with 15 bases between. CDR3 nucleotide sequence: TGCGCCAGCAAAGGAGGGACAGTCGACGAGCAGTACTTC. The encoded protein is CASKGGTVDEQYF.

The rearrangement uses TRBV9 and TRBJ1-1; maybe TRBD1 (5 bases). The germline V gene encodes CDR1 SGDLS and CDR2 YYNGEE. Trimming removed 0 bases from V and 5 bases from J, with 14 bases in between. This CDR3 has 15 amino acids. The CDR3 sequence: CASSVDSGGGTEAFF. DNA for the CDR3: TGTGCCAGCAGCGTAGATTCGGGGGGTGGGACTGAAGCTTTCTTT.

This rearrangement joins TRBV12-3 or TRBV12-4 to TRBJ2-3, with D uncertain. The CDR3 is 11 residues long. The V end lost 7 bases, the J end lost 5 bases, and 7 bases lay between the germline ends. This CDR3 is CASTQGDTQYF. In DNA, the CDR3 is TGTGCCAGCACCCAAGGAGATACGCAGTATTTT.

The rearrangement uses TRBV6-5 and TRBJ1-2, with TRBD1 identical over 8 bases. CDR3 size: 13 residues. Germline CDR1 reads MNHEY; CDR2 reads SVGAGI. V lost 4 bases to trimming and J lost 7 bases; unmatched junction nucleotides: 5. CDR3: CASSSDRGRGYTF. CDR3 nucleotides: TGTGCCAGCAGTTCCGACAGGGGTCGTGGCTACACCTTC.

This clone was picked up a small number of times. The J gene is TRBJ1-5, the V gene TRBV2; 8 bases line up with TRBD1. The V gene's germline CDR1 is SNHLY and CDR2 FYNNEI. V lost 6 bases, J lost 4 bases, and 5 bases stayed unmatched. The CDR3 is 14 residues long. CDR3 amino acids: CASSGTGSNQPQHF. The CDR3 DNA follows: TGTGCCAGCAGCGGGACAGGAAGTAATCAGCCCCAGCATTTT.

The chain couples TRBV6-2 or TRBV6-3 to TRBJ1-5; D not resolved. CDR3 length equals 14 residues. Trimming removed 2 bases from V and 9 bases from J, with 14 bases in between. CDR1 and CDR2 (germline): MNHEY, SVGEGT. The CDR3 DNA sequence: TGTGCCAGCAGTTACGAGTACCCGGGTTGGCCCCAGCATTTT. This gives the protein CASSYEYPGWPQHF.

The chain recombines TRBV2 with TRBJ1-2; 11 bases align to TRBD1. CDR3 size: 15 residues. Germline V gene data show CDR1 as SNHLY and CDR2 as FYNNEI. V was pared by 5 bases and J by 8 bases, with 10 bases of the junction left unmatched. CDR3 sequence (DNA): TGTGCCAGCAGTCCATCCGGGACAGGGGGACAGGGCTACACCTTC. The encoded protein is CASSPSGTGGQGYTF.

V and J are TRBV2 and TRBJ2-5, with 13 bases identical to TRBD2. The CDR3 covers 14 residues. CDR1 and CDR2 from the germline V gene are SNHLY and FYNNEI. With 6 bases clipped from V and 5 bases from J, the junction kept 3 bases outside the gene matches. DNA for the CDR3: TGTGCCAGCAGGGCACTAGCGGGAGGGGAGACCCAGTACTTC. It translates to CASRALAGGETQYF. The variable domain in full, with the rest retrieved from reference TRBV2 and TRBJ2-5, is EPEVTQTPSHQVTQMGQEVILRCVPISNHLYFYWYRQILGQKVEFLVSFYNNEISEKSEIFDDQFSVERPDGSNFTLKIRSTKLEDSAMYFCASRALAGGETQYFGPGTRLLVL.

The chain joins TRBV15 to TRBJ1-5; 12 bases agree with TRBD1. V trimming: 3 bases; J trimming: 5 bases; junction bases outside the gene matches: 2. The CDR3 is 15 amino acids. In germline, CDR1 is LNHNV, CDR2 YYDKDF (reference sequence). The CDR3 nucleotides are TGTGCCACCAGCAGGGGGGACAGGGGGCATCAGCCCCAGCATTTT. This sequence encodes CATSRGDRGHQPQHF.

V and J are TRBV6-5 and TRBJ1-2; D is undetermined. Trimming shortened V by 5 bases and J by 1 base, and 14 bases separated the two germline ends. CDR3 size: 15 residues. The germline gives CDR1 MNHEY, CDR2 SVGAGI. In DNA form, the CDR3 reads TGTGCCAGCAGTACCAACAGCCTCAGTAACTATGGCTACACCTTC. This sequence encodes CASSTNSLSNYGYTF.

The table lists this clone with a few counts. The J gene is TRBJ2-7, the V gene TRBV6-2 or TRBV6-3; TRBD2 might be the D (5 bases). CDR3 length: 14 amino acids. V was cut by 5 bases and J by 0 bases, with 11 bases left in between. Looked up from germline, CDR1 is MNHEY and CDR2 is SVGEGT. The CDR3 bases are TGTGCCAGCAGTCTCGGACTCATCTCCTACGAGCAGTACTTC. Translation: CASSLGLISYEQYF.

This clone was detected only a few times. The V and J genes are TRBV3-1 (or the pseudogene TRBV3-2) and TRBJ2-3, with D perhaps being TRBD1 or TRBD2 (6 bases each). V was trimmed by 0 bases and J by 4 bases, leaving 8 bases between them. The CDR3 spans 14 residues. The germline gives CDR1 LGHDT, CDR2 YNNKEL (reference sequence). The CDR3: CASSQDRGPDTQYF. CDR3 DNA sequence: TGTGCCAGCAGCCAAGATCGGGGGCCAGATACGCAGTATTTT.

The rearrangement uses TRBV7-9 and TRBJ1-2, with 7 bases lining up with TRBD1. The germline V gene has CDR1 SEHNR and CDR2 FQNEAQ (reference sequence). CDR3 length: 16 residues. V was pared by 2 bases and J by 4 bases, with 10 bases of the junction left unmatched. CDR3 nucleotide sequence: TGTGCCAGCAGCTTAAGTTTGGGACAGAGATTCTATGGCTACACCTTC. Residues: CASSLSLGQRFYGYTF. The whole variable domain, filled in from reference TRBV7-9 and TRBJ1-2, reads DTGVSQNPRHKITKRGQNVTFRCDPISEHNRLYWYRQTLGQGPEFLTYFQNEAQLEKSRLLSDRFSAERPKGSFSTLEIQRTEQGDSAMYLCASSLSLGQRFYGYTFGSGTRLTVV.

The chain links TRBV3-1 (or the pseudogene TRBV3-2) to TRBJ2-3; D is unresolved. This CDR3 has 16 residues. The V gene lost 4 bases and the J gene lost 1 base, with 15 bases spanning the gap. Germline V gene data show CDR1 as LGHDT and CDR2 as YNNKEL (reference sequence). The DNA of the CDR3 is TGTGCCAGCAGCCTTTATCAAAAGGGCCGCACAGATACGCAGTATTTT. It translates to CASSLYQKGRTDTQYF.

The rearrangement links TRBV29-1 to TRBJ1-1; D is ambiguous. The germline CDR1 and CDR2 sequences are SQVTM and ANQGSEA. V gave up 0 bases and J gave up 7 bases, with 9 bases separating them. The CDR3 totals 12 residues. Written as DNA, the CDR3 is TGCAGCGTTGAAGACGCGGGTTTTGAAGCTTTCTTT. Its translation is CSVEDAGFEAFF.

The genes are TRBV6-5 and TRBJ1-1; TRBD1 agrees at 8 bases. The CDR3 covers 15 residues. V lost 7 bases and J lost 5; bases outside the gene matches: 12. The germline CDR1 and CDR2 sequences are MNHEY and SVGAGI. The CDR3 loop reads CASTLFTGGDTEAFF. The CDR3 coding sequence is TGTGCCAGCACCCTGTTCACAGGGGGGGATACTGAAGCTTTCTTT.

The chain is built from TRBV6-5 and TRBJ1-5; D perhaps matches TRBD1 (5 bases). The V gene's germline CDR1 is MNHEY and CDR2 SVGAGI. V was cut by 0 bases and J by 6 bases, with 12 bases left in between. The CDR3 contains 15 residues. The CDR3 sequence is CASSYSGGYGQPQHF. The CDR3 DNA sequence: TGTGCCAGCAGTTACTCCGGGGGGTACGGTCAGCCCCAGCATTTT.